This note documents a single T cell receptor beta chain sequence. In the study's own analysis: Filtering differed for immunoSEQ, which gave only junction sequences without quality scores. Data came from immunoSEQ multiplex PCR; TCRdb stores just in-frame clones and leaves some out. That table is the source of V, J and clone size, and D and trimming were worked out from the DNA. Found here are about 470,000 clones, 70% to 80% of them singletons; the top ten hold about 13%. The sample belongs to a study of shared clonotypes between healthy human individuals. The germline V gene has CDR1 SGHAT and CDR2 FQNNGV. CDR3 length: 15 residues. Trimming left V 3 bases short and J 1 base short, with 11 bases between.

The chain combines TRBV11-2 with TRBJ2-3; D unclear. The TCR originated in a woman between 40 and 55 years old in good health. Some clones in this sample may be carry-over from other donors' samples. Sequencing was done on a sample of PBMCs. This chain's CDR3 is CASSFQVRGTDTQYF. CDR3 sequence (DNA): TGTGCCAGCAGCTTCCAGGTGCGAGGCACAGATACGCAGTATTTT.